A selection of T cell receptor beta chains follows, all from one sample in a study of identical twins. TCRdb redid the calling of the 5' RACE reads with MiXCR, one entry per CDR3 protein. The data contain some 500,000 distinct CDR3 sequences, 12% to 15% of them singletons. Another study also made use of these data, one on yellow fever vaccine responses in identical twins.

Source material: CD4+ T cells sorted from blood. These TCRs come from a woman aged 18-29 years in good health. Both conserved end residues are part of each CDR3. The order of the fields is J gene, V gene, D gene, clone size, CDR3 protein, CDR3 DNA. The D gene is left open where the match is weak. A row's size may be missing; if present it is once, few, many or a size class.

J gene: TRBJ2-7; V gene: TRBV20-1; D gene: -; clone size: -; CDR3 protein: CSARLGGGRGYEQYF; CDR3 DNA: TGCAGTGCTAGGCTGGGGGGAGGACGTGGCTACGAGCAGTACTTC
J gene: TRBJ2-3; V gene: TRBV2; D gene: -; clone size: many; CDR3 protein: CASSETGLSPSTDTQYF; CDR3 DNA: TGTGCCAGCAGCGAGACGGGACTTTCCCCCAGCACAGATACGCAGTATTTT
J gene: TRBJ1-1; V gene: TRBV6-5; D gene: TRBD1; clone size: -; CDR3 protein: CASSRTGERTEAFF; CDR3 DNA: TGTGCCAGCAGTCGGACAGGGGAGCGCACTGAAGCTTTCTTT
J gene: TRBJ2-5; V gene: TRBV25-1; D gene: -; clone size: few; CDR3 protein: CASRSDRKETQYF; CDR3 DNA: TGTGCCAGCAGATCGGACAGAAAAGAGACCCAGTACTTC
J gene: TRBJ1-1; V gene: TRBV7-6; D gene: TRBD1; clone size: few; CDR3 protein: CASSLIVGQGLNTEAFF; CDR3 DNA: TGTGCCAGCAGCTTAATCGTAGGACAGGGGCTAAACACTGAAGCTTTCTTT
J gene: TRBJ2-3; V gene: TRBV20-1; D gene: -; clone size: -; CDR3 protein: CSARDKVKGDTDTQYF; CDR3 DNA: TGCAGTGCTAGAGATAAAGTCAAGGGAGACACAGATACGCAGTATTTT
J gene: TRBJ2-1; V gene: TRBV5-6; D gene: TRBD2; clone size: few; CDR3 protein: CASSSGGHEQFF; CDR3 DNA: TGTGCCAGCAGCTCGGGAGGCCATGAGCAGTTCTTC
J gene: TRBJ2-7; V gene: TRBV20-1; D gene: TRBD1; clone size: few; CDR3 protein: CSARGTGGIYEQYF; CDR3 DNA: TGCAGTGCTAGGGGGACAGGGGGCATCTACGAGCAGTACTTC
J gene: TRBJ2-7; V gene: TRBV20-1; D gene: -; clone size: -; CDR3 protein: CSARDSSYEQYF; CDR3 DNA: TGCAGTGCTAGGGACAGCTCCTACGAGCAGTACTTC
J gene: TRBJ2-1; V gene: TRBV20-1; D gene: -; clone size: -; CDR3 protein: CSASRSPVDEQFF; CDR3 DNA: TGCAGTGCTTCTAGAAGCCCGGTCGATGAGCAGTTCTTC
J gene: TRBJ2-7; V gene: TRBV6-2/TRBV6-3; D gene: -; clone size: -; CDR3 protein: CASSQRSEQYF; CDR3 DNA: TGTGCCAGCAGTCAAAGGAGCGAGCAGTACTTC
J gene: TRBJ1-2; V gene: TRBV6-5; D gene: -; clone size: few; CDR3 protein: CATLDSYGYTF; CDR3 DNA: TGTGCCACCCTGGACAGCTATGGCTACACCTTC
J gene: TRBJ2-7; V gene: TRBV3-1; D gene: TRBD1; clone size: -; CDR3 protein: CASSPNLGQGAPSYEQYF; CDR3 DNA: TGTGCCAGCAGCCCGAACCTCGGACAGGGAGCCCCATCCTACGAGCAGTACTTC
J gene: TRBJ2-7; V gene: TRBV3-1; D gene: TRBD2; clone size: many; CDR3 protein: CASSQDYSPGLAGGPLEQYF; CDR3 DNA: TGTGCCAGCAGCCAAGATTACTCACCGGGACTAGCGGGGGGGCCTCTCGAGCAGTACTTC
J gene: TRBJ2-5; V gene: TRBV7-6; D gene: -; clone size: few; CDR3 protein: CASSLVGFQETQYF; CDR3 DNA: TGTGCCAGCAGCTTAGTCGGGTTCCAAGAGACCCAGTACTTC
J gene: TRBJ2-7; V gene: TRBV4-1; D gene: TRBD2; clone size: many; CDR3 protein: CASSQPGLAGFYEQYF; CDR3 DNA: TGCGCCAGCAGCCAACCGGGACTAGCGGGGTTCTACGAGCAGTACTTC
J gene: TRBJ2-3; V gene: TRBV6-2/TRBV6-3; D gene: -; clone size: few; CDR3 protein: CASSYGRGGGSTDTQYF; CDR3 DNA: TGTGCCAGCAGTTATGGACGAGGAGGCGGGAGCACAGATACGCAGTATTTT
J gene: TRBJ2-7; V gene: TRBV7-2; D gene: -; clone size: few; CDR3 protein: CASSLAGGQSYEQYF; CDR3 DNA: TGTGCCAGCAGCTTAGCGGGGGGACAGTCCTACGAGCAGTACTTC